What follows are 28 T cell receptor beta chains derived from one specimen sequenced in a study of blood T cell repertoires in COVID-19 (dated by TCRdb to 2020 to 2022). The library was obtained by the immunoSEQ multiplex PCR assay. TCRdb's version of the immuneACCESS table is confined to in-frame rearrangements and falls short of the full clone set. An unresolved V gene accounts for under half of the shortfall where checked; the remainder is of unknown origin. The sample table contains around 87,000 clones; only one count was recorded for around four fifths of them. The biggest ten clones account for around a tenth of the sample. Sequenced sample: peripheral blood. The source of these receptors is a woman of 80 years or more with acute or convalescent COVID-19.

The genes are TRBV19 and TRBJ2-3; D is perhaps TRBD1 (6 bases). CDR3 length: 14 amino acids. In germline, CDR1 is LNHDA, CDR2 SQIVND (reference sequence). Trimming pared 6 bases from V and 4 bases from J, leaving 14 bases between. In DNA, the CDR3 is TGTGCCAGTAGCCCGGGATGGGGGCCAGATACGCAGTATTTT. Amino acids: CASSPGWGPDTQYF.

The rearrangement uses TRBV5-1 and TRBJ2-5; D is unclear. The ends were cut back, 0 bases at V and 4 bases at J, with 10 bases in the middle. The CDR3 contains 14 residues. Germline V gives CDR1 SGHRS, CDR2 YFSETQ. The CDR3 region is CASSLGENLETQYF. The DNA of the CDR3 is TGCGCCAGCAGCTTGGGAGAAAACCTAGAGACCCAGTACTTC.

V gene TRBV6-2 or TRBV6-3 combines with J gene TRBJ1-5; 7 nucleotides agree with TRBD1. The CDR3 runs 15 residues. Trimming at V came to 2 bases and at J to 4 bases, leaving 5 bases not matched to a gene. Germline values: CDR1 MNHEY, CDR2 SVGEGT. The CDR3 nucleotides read TGTGCCAGCAGTTACGCGGACAGGCGGAATCAGCCCCAGCATTTT. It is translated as CASSYADRRNQPQHF.

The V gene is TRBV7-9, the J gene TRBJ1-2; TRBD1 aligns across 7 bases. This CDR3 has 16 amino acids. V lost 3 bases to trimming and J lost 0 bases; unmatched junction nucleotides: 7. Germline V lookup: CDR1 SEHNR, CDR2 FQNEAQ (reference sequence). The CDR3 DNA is TGTGCCAGCAGCTTGACGCATGGGACAGCTAACTATGGCTACACCTTC. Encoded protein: CASSLTHGTANYGYTF.

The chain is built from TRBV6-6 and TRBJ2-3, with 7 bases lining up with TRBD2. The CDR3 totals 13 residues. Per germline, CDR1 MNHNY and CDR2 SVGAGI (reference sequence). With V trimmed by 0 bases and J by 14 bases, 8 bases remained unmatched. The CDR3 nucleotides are TGTGCCAGCAGTTACTCGATAGCGGGTGACCCGTATTTT. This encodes CASSYSIAGDPYF.

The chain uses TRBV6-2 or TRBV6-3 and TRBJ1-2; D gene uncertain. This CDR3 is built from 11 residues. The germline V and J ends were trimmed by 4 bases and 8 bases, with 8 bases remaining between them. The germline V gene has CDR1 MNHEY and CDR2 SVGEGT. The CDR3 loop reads CASSLGRGYTF. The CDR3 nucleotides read TGTGCCAGCAGTTTGGGGAGAGGCTACACCTTC.

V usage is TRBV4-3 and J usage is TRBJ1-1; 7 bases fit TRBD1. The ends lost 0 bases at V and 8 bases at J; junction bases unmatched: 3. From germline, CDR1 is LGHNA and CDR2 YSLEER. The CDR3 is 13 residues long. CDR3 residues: CASSQDDRAEAFF. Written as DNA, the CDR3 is TGCGCCAGCAGCCAAGATGACAGGGCGGAAGCTTTCTTT.

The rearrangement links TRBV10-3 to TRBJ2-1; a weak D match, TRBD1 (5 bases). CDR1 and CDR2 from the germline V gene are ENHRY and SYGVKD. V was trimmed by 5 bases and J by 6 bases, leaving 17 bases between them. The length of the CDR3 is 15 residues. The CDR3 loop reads CAISKEGVTSNEQFF. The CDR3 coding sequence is TGTGCCATCAGTAAGGAAGGGGTCACCTCCAATGAGCAGTTCTTC.

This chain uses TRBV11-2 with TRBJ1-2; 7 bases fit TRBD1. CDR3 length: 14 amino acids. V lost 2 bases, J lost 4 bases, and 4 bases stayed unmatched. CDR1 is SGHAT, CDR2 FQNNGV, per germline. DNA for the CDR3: TGTGCCAGCAGCTTACGAGGGGACAGCTATGGCTACACCTTC. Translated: CASSLRGDSYGYTF.

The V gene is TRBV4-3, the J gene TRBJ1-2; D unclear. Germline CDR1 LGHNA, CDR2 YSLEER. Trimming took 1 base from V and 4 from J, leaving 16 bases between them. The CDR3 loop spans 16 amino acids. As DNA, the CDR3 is TGCGCCAGCAGCCAAGCCGCGGCAGGAGGCGTCTATGGCTACACCTTC. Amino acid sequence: CASSQAAAGGVYGYTF.

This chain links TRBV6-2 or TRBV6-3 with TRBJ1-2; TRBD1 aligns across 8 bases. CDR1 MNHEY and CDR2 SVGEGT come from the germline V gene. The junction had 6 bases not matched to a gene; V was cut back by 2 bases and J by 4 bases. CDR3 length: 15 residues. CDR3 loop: CASSYRRGQGYGYTF. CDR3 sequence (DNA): TGTGCCAGCAGTTACCGGCGAGGACAGGGCTATGGCTACACCTTC.

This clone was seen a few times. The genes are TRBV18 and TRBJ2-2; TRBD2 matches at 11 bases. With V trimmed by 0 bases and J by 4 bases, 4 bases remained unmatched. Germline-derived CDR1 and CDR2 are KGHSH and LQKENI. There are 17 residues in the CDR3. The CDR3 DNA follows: TGTGCCAGCTCACCACCGCGGACTAGCGGGTTCACCGGGGAGCTGTTTTTT. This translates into CASSPPRTSGFTGELFF.

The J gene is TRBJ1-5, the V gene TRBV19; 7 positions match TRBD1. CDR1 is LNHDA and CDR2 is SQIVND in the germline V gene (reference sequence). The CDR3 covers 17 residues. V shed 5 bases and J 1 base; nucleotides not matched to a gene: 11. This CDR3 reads CASSPLLAGGSNQPQHF. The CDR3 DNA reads TGTGCCAGTAGTCCTTTGTTGGCAGGGGGGAGCAATCAGCCCCAGCATTTT.

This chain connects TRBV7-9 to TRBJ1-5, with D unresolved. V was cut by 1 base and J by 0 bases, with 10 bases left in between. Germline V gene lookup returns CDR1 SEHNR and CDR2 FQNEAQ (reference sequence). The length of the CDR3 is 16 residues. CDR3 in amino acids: CASSLVGDHSNQPQHF. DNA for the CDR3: TGTGCCAGCAGCTTAGTGGGAGATCATAGCAATCAGCCCCAGCATTTT.

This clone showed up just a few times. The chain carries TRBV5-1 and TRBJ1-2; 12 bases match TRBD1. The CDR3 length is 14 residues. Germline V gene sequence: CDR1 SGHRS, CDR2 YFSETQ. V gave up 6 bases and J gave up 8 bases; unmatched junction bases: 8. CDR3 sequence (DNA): TGCGCCAGCAAACCGGGACAGGGGGCGGGCGGCTACACCTTC. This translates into CASKPGQGAGGYTF.

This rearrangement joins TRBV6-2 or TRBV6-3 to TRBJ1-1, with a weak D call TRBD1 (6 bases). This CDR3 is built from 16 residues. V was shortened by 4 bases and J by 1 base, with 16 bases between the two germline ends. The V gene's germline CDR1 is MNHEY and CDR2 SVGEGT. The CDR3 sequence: CASSFYRVVENTEAFF. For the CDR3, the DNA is TGTGCCAGCAGTTTTTACAGGGTAGTGGAGAACACTGAAGCTTTCTTT.

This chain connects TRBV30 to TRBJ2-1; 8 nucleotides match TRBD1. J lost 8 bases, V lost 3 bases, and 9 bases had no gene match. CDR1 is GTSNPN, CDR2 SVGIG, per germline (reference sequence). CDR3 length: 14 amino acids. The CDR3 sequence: CAWRRRTGWDEQFF. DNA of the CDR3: TGTGCCTGGAGGCGGAGGACAGGGTGGGATGAGCAGTTCTTC.

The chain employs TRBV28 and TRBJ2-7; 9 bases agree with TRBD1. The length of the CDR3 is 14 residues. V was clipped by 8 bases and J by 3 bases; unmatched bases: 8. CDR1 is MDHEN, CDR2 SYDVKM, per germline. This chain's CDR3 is CASRSGTGIYEQYF. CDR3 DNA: TGTGCCAGCCGTTCCGGGACAGGGATCTACGAGCAGTACTTC. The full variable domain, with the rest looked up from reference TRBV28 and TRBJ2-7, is DVKVTQSSRYLVKRTGEKVFLECVQDMDHENMFWYRQDPGLGLRLIYFSYDVKMKEKGDIPEGYSVSREKKERFSLILESASTNQTSMYLCASRSGTGIYEQYFGPGTRLTVT.

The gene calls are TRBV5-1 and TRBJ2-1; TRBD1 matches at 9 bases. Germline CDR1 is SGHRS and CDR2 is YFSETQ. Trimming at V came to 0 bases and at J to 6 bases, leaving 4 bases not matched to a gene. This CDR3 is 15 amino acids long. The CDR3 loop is CASSLGDREGNEQFF. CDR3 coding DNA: TGCGCCAGCAGCTTGGGGGACAGGGAGGGCAATGAGCAGTTCTTC.

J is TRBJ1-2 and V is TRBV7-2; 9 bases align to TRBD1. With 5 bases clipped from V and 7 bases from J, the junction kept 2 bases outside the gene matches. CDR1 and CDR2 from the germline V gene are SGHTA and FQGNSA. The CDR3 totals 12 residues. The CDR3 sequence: CASSRGQGGYTF. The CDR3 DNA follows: TGTGCCAGCAGCCGGGGACAGGGTGGCTACACCTTC.

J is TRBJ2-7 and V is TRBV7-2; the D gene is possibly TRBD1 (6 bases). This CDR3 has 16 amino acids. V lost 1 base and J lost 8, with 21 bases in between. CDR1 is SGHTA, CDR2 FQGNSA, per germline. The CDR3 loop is CASSLDRYRAPTKQYF. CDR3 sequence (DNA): TGTGCCAGCAGCTTAGATAGGTACAGGGCCCCTACGAAGCAGTACTTC.

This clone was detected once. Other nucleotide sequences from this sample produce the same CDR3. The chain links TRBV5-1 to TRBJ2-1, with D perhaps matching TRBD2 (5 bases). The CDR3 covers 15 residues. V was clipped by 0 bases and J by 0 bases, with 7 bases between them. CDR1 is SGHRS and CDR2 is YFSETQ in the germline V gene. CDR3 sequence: CASSLGSGSYNEQFF. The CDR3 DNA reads TGCGCCAGCAGCTTGGGAAGCGGCTCCTACAATGAGCAGTTCTTC.

The CDR3 reads CASSPRGSELFF. The CDR3, as DNA: TGTGCCAGCAGCCCCCGGGGGTCGGAACTGTTTTTT. This chain connects TRBV7-9 to TRBJ1-4; D may be TRBD1 (5 bases). Germline V lookup: CDR1 SEHNR, CDR2 FQNEAQ (reference sequence). There are 12 residues in the CDR3. The ends were cut back, 5 bases at V and 12 bases at J, with 13 bases in the middle.

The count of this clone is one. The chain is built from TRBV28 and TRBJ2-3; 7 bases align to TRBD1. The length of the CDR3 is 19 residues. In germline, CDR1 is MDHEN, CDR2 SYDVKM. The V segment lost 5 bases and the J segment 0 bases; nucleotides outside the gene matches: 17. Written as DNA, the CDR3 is TGTGCCAGCAGTCCAACTACAGGGGATAAGGCTTCTAGCACAGATACGCAGTATTTT. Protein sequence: CASSPTTGDKASSTDTQYF.

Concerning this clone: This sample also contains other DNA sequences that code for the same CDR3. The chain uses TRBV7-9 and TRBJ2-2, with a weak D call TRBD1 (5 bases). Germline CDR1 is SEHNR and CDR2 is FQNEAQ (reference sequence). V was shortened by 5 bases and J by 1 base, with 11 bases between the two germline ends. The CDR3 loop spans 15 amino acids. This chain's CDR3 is CASSPRAQNTGELFF. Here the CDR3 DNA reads TGTGCCAGCAGCCCCAGGGCACAGAACACCGGGGAGCTGTTTTTT.

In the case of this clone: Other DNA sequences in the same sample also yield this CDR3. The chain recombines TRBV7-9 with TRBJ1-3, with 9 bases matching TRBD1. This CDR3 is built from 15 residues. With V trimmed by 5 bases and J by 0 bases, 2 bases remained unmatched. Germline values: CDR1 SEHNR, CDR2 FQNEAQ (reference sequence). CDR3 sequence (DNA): TGTGCCAGCAGCCCACAGGGGGCCTCTGGAAACACCATATATTTT. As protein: CASSPQGASGNTIYF.

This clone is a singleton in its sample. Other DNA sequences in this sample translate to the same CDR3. CDR3 DNA sequence: TGTGCCAGCAGCCTAAATGGCTACGAGCAGTACTTC. Translation: CASSLNGYEQYF. The chain joins TRBV11-3 to TRBJ2-7; D remains ambiguous. V lost 5 bases and J lost 3, with 8 bases in between. Germline-derived CDR1 and CDR2 are SGHNT and YENEEA. This CDR3 is 12 amino acids long.

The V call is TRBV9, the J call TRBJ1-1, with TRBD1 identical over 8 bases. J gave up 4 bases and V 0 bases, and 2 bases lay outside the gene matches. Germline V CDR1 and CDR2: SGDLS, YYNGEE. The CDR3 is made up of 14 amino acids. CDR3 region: CASSVDTGGTEAFF. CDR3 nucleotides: TGTGCCAGCAGCGTAGATACAGGGGGCACTGAAGCTTTCTTT.